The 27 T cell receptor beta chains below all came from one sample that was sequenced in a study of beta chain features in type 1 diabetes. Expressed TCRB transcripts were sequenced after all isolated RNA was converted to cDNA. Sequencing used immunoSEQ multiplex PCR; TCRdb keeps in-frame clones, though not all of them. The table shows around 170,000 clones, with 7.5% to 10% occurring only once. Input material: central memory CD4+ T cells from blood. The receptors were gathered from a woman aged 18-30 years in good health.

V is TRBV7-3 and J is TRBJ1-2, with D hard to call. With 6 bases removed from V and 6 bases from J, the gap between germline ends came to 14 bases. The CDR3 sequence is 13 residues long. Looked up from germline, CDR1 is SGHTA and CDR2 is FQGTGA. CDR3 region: CASSPNPRDGYTF. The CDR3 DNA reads TGTGCCAGCAGTCCGAACCCGAGGGATGGCTACACCTTC.

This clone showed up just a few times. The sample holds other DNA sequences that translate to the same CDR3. The CDR3 sequence: CAWSVGGGNQPQHF. The CDR3 nucleotides read TGTGCCTGGAGTGTCGGGGGAGGCAATCAGCCCCAGCATTTT. The chain employs TRBV30 and TRBJ1-5; perhaps TRBD1 as D (5 bases). Trimming took off 0 bases at V and 2 bases at J, with 8 bases between the two ends. This CDR3 has 14 residues. Germline V lookup: CDR1 GTSNPN, CDR2 SVGIG (reference sequence).

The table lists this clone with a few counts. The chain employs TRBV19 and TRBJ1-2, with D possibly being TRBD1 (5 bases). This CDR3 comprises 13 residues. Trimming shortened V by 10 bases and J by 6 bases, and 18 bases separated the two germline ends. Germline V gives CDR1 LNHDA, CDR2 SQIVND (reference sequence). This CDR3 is CATGGKEGNGYTF. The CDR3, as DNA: TGTGCCACCGGGGGGAAAGAAGGGAATGGCTACACCTTC.

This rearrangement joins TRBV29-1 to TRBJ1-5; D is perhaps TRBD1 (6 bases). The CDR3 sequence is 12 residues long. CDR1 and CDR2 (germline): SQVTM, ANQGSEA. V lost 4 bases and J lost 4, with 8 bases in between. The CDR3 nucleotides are TGCAGCGTTGGGACAGCGAATCAGCCCCAGCATTTT. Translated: CSVGTANQPQHF. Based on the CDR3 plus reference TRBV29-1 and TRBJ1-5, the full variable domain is SAVISQKPSRDICQRGTSLTIQCQVDSQVTMMFWYRQQPGQSLTLIATANQGSEATYESGFVIDKFPISRPNLTFSTLTVSNMSPEDSSIYLCSVGTANQPQHFGDGTRLSIL.

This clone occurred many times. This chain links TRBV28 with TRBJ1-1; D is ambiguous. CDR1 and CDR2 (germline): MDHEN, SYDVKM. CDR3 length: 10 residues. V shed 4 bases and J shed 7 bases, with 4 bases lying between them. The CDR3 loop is CASSYIEAFF. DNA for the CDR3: TGTGCCAGCAGTTATATTGAAGCTTTCTTT. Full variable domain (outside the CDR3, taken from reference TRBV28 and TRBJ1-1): DVKVTQSSRYLVKRTGEKVFLECVQDMDHENMFWYRQDPGLGLRLIYFSYDVKMKEKGDIPEGYSVSREKKERFSLILESASTNQTSMYLCASSYIEAFFGQGTRLTVV.

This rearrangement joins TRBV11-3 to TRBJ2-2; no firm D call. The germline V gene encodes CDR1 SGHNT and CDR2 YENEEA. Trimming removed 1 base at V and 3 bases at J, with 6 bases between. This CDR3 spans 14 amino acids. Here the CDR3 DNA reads TGTGCCAGCAGCTTAGTTGAGGACACCGGGGAGCTGTTTTTT. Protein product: CASSLVEDTGELFF.

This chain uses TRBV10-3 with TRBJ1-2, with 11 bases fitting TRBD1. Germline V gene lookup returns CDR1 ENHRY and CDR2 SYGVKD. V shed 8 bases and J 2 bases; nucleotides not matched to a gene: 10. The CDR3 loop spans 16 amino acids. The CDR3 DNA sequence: TGTGCCATCGGAACCGGGACAGGGGGTTCCAACTATGGCTACACCTTC. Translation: CAIGTGTGGSNYGYTF.

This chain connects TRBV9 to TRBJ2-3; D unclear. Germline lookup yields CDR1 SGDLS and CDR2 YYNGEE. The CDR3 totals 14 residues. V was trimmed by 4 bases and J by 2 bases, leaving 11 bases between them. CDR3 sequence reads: CASSRQGLTDTQYF. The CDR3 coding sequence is TGTGCCAGCAGCCGACAAGGCCTCACAGATACGCAGTATTTT.

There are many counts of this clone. CDR3 in DNA: TGTGCCAGTAGTCGCGGCAGGGGGTCTGAAGCTTTCTTT. Its protein product is CASSRGRGSEAFF. The chain joins TRBV19 to TRBJ1-1; 7 bases line up with TRBD1. Germline assignment: CDR1 LNHDA and CDR2 SQIVND (reference sequence). The CDR3 contains 13 residues. V trimming: 5 bases; J trimming: 6 bases; junction bases outside the gene matches: 6.

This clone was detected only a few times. This CDR3 reads CASSFGDRGREQYF. The CDR3 DNA sequence: TGCGCCAGCAGCTTTGGGGACAGGGGTAGGGAGCAGTACTTC. The gene calls are TRBV5-1 and TRBJ2-7; 10 bases are a match to TRBD1. This CDR3 region has 14 residues. Losses at the gene ends were 2 bases for V and 7 bases for J; bases not matched to a gene: 6. The germline gives CDR1 SGHRS, CDR2 YFSETQ.

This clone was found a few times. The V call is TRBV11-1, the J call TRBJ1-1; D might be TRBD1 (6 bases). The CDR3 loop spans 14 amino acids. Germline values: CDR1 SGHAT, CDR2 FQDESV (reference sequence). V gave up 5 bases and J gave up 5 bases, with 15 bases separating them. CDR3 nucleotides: TGTGCCAGCAGCCCACTAAGCAGGGGAACTGAAGCTTTCTTT. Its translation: CASSPLSRGTEAFF.

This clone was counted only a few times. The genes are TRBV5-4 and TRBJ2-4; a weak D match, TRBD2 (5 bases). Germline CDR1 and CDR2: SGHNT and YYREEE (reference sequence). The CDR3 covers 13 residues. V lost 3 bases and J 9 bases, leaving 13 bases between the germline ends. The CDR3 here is CASSSSLESIQYF. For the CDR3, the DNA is TGTGCCAGCAGCTCCTCACTAGAAAGCATTCAGTACTTC.

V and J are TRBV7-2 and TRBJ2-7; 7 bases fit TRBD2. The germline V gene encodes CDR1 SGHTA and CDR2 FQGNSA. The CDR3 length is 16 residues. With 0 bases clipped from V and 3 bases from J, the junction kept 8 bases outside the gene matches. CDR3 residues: CASSLAYLAANYEQYF. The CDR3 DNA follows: TGTGCCAGCAGCTTAGCGTACCTAGCGGCTAACTACGAGCAGTACTTC.

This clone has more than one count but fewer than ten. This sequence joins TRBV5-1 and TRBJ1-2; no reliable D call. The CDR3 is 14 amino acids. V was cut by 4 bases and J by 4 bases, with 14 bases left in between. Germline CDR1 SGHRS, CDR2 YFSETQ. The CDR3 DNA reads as TGCGCCAGCAGCCCGGAGGACGGAACCTATGGCTACACCTTC. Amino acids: CASSPEDGTYGYTF.

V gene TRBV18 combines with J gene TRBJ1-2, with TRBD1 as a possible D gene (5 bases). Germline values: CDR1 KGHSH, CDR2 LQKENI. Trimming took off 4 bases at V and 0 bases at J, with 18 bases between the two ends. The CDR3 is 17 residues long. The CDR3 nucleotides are TGTGCCAGCTCACACGACAGCCGATTTATAGCTAACTATGGCTACACCTTC. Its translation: CASSHDSRFIANYGYTF.

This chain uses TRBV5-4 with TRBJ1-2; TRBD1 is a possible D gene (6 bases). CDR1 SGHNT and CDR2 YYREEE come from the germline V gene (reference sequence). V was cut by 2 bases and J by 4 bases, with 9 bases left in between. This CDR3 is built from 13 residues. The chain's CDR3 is CASSFQGIYGYTF. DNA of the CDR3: TGTGCCAGCAGCTTTCAGGGGATCTATGGCTACACCTTC.

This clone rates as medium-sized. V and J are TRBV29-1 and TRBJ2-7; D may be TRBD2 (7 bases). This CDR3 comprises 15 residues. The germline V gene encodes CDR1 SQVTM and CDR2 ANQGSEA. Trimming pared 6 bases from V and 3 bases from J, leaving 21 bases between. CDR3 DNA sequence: TGCAGCGTCCGAGCCCACGGGGGGCCTAACTACGAGCAGTACTTC. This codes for CSVRAHGGPNYEQYF.

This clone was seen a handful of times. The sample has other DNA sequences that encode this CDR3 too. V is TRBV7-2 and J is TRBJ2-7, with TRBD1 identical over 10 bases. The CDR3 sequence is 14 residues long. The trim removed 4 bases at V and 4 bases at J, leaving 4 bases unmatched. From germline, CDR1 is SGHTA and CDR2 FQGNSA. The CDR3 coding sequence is TGTGCCAGCAGCTCTCCGGGACAGGGGTACGAGCAGTACTTC. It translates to CASSSPGQGYEQYF.

CDR3 sequence reads: CSVDRAGDTQYF. CDR3 coding DNA: TGCAGCGTTGACCGAGCGGGAGATACGCAGTATTTT. V usage is TRBV29-1 and J usage is TRBJ2-3; D is possibly TRBD2 (6 bases). Trimming cost V 3 bases and J 5 bases, with 9 bases left between them. The CDR3 is 12 amino acids. Germline-derived CDR1 and CDR2 are SQVTM and ANQGSEA.

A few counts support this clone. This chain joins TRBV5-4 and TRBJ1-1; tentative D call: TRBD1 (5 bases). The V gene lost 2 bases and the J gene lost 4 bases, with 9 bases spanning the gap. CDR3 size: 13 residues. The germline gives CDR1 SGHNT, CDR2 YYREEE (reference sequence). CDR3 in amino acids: CASSFQGGTEAFF. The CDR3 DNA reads TGTGCCAGCAGCTTCCAGGGAGGCACTGAAGCTTTCTTT.

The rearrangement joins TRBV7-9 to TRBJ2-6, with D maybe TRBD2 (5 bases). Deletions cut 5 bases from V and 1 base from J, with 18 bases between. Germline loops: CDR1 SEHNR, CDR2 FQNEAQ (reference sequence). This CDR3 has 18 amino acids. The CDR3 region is CASSRPRAGGSGANVLTF. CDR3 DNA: TGTGCCAGCAGCCGACCTCGGGCAGGCGGGTCTGGGGCCAACGTCCTGACTTTC.

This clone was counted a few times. This CDR3 is CASIASGRVYNEQFF. The CDR3 DNA reads TGTGCCAGCATCGCTAGCGGGAGGGTCTACAATGAGCAGTTCTTC. The rearrangement links TRBV28 to TRBJ2-1, with TRBD2 matching 12 bases. Unmatched junction bases numbered 4, after V lost 7 bases and J lost 3 bases. This CDR3 region has 15 residues. Germline values: CDR1 MDHEN, CDR2 SYDVKM.

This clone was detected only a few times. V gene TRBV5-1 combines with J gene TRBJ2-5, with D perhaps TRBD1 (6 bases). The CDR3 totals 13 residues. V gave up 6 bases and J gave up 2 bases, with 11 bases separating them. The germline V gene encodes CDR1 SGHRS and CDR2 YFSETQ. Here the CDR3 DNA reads TGCGCCAGCAACGGGGACACACAAGAGACCCAGTACTTC. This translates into CASNGDTQETQYF.

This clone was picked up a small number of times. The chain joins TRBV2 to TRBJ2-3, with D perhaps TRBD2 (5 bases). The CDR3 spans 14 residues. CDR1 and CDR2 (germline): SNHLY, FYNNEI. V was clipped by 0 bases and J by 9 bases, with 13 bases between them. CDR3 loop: CASSEALGESTQYF. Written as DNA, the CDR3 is TGTGCCAGCAGTGAAGCGCTTGGGGAGTCAACGCAGTATTTT. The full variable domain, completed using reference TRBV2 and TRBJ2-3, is EPEVTQTPSHQVTQMGQEVILRCVPISNHLYFYWYRQILGQKVEFLVSFYNNEISEKSEIFDDQFSVERPDGSNFTLKIRSTKLEDSAMYFCASSEALGESTQYFGPGTRLTVL.

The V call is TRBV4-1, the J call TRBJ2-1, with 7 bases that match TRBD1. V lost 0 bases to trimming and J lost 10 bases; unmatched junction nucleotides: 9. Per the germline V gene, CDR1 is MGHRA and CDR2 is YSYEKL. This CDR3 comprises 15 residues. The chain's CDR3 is CASSQDHGTVREQFF. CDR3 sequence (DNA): TGCGCCAGCAGCCAAGATCATGGGACAGTCCGAGAGCAGTTCTTC.

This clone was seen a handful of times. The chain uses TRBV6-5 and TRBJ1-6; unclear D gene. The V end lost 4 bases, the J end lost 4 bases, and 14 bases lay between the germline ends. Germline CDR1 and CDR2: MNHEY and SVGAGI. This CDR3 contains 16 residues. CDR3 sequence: CASSLGPQVYNSPLHF. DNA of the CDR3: TGTGCCAGCAGTTTGGGTCCTCAGGTGTATAATTCACCCCTCCACTTT.

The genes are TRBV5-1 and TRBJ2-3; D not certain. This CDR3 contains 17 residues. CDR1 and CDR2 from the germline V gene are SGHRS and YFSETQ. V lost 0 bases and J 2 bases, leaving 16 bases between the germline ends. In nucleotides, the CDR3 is TGCGCCAGCAGCTTGGCGGGTGGGTCCATTTTCACAGATACGCAGTATTTT. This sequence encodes CASSLAGGSIFTDTQYF.